A selection of T cell receptor beta chains follows, all from one sample in a study of blood T cells in healthy people across ages. TCRdb analysed the 5' RACE reads with MiXCR anew, one entry per CDR3 protein. The data show 910,000 or so distinct CDR3 sequences, with about 53% seen just once and about a fifth held by the top ten. Sequenced: blood. These receptors came from a woman aged 60-75 years in good health. Both conserved end residues are part of each CDR3. A D gene is named only where the DNA matches it firmly. Some rows mark clone size as missing; the rest say once, few, many or name a class of expanded clone.

CDR3 protein | CDR3 DNA | D gene | J gene | V gene | clone size
CSVASPRQGAGELFF | TGCAGCGTTGCGAGCCCCAGGCAGGGGGCGGGGGAGCTGTTTTTT | TRBD1 | TRBJ2-2 | TRBV29-1 | .
CASSLEANPQREQYF | TGTGCCAGCAGCTTAGAGGCTAACCCACAGAGAGAGCAGTACTTC | . | TRBJ2-5 | TRBV7-2 | few
CASSQELGGYGLAGSGELFF | TGTGCCAGCAGCCAAGAGCTCGGGGGCTACGGACTAGCGGGAAGCGGGGAGCTGTTTTTT | TRBD2 | TRBJ2-2 | TRBV4-2 | few
CAWSREGGGELFF | TGTGCCTGGAGCCGAGAGGGGGGTGGAGAACTGTTTTTT | . | TRBJ1-4 | TRBV30 | .
CASSDNGREQYF | TGTGCCAGCAGTGACAACGGACGAGAGCAGTACTTC | . | TRBJ2-4 | TRBV6-6 | few
CAIRADRGGVEQYF | TGTGCCATCAGGGCTGACAGAGGGGGAGTTGAGCAGTACTTC | . | TRBJ2-7 | TRBV10-3 | few
CSASIVSGGEETQYF | TGCAGTGCTAGTATAGTGTCAGGGGGCGAGGAGACCCAGTACTTC | TRBD1 | TRBJ2-5 | TRBV20-1 | .
CSVAIAPQETQYF | TGCAGCGTTGCCATAGCGCCACAAGAGACCCAGTACTTC | . | TRBJ2-5 | TRBV29-1 | many
CASTQARQGVAEQYF | TGTGCCAGCACCCAGGCGCGACAGGGGGTTGCCGAGCAGTACTTC | TRBD1 | TRBJ2-7 | TRBV7-9 | .
CASSLSAGYTEAFF | TGTGCCAGCAGCTTATCCGCGGGATACACTGAAGCTTTCTTT | . | TRBJ1-1 | TRBV7-9 | .
CSVELAGTETQYF | TGCAGCGTTGAACTAGCGGGGACAGAGACGCAGTATTTT | TRBD2 | TRBJ2-3 | TRBV29-1 | .
CSALQRTQETQYF | TGCAGCGCTTTGCAGCGGACTCAAGAGACCCAGTACTTC | . | TRBJ2-5 | TRBV29-1 | .
CASSLFAVRNTGELFF | TGCGCCAGCAGCCTATTCGCCGTCAGGAACACCGGGGAGCTGTTTTTT | . | TRBJ2-2 | TRBV4-1 | .
CASSLLGSSGRNEQYF | TGTGCCAGCAGCTTATTGGGTTCTAGCGGGAGAAACGAGCAGTACTTC | TRBD2 | TRBJ2-7 | TRBV11-2 | .
CASRIQGNEQYF | TGTGCCAGCAGGATACAGGGGAACGAGCAGTACTTC | TRBD1 | TRBJ2-7 | TRBV12-3/TRBV12-4 | .
CASNTEGAYREQFF | TGTGCCAGCAATACGGAGGGAGCCTATCGTGAGCAGTTCTTC | . | TRBJ2-1 | TRBV6-2/TRBV6-3 | .
CASSIGQGYGYTF | TGTGCCAGCAGTATTGGACAGGGCTATGGCTACACCTTC | TRBD1 | TRBJ1-2 | TRBV6-5 | .
CASSLNRGSNEKLFF | TGTGCCAGCAGCTTAAATCGGGGGAGCAATGAAAAACTGTTTTTT | . | TRBJ1-4 | TRBV7-8 | .
CASMTSSYEQYF | TGTGCCAGCATGACGAGCTCCTACGAGCAGTACTTC | . | TRBJ2-7 | TRBV6-2/TRBV6-3 | once
CSVVDREENIQYF | TGCAGCGTCGTGGACAGGGAGGAAAACATTCAGTACTTC | TRBD1 | TRBJ2-4 | TRBV29-1 | .
CASSRPGSRGNEQYF | TGTGCCAGCAGCCGCCCGGGCTCCAGGGGAAACGAGCAGTACTTC | . | TRBJ2-7 | TRBV11-1 | .
CSVEPRWTTYNEQFF | TGCAGCGTTGAACCTCGCTGGACGACCTACAATGAGCAGTTCTTC | . | TRBJ2-1 | TRBV29-1 | .
CASSTTGMGYGYTF | TGTGCCAGCAGTACCACGGGTATGGGCTATGGCTACACCTTC | . | TRBJ1-2 | TRBV27 | .
CASSQGPQRGEAFF | TGTGCCAGCAGCCAGGGACCGCAGAGGGGTGAAGCTTTCTTT | . | TRBJ1-1 | TRBV7-9 | .
CSASSSSGANVLTF | TGCAGTGCTAGCAGTAGCTCTGGGGCCAACGTCCTGACTTTC | . | TRBJ2-6 | TRBV20-1 | .
CSVTRGDSTTRGQYF | TGCAGTGTTACCCGGGGGGACAGCACTACTCGGGGGCAGTACTTC | . | TRBJ2-7 | TRBV20-1 | .
CASSLWDALGYGYTF | TGTGCCAGCAGTTTATGGGATGCCCTGGGCTATGGCTACACCTTC | . | TRBJ1-2 | TRBV28 | .
CASSPSSGFSQPQHF | TGCGCCAGCAGCCCCAGCAGTGGCTTCAGTCAGCCCCAGCATTTT | . | TRBJ1-5 | TRBV5-1 | .
CASSLVPEERGKKQYF | TGTGCCAGCAGCTTAGTCCCAGAAGAAAGGGGGAAGAAGCAGTATTTT | . | TRBJ2-3 | TRBV7-2 | few
CASSLQGHFYEQYF | TGTGCCAGCAGTTTGCAGGGCCATTTCTACGAGCAGTACTTC | . | TRBJ2-7 | TRBV27 | .
CASSTLLGDDEQFF | TGTGCCAGCAGCACGTTGTTGGGAGATGATGAGCAGTTCTTC | . | TRBJ2-1 | TRBV7-9 | .
CASSLVSGGTEAFF | TGTGCCAGCAGCTTAGTATCAGGGGGCACTGAAGCTTTCTTT | TRBD1 | TRBJ1-1 | TRBV11-2 | few
CSAGGQTNQPQHF | TGCAGCGCTGGGGGACAGACTAATCAGCCCCAGCATTTT | TRBD1 | TRBJ1-5 | TRBV29-1 | .
CASRKLARGAYEQYF | TGTGCCAGCAGGAAACTAGCACGGGGGGCCTACGAGCAGTACTTC | TRBD2 | TRBJ2-7 | TRBV2 | .
CSARIPGQSLLEQYF | TGCAGTGCTAGAATACCGGGACAGAGCCTATTAGAGCAGTACTTC | TRBD1 | TRBJ2-7 | TRBV20-1 | .
CSARAGLAGGWGSYNEQFF | TGCAGTGCTAGAGCCGGACTAGCGGGAGGTTGGGGCTCCTACAATGAGCAGTTCTTC | TRBD2 | TRBJ2-1 | TRBV20-1 | .
CASGAGYSGANVLTF | TGTGCCAGCGGGGCGGGATACTCTGGGGCCAACGTCCTGACTTTC | . | TRBJ2-6 | TRBV2 | .
CASSQGEISAYEQYF | TGTGCCAGCAGCCAAGGCGAAATTTCGGCCTACGAGCAGTACTTC | . | TRBJ2-7 | TRBV3-1 | few
CASSPHLAATNTGELFF | TGTGCCAGCAGCCCCCATCTCGCGGCTACGAACACCGGGGAGCTGTTTTTT | . | TRBJ2-2 | TRBV7-9 | .
CASSVWGEGYTF | TGTGCCAGCAGCGTGTGGGGGGAAGGCTACACCTTC | . | TRBJ1-2 | TRBV9 | few
CASSSQVGGYEQYF | TGTGCCAGCAGTTCACAGGTGGGGGGCTATGAGCAGTACTTC | . | TRBJ2-7 | TRBV27 | few
CASSLGRLAGHEQFF | TGTGCCAGCAGCTTGGGCAGACTAGCGGGGCATGAGCAGTTCTTC | TRBD2 | TRBJ2-1 | TRBV5-5 | few
CASSQVSLAGETYEQYF | TGTGCCAGCAGCCAAGTGAGCCTAGCGGGAGAAACCTACGAGCAGTACTTC | TRBD2 | TRBJ2-7 | TRBV3-1 | few
CASSIAGGFSNEQFF | TGTGCCAGCAGCATAGCGGGAGGGTTTAGCAATGAGCAGTTCTTC | TRBD2 | TRBJ2-1 | TRBV12-3/TRBV12-4 | few
CASSLVDTREQYF | TGTGCCAGCAGTTTAGTGGACACCCGCGAGCAGTACTTC | . | TRBJ2-7 | TRBV12-3/TRBV12-4 | .
CASSLMGYPYEQFF | TGTGCCAGCAGCTTAATGGGGTACCCCTACGAGCAGTTCTTC | . | TRBJ2-1 | TRBV7-2 | .
CASRKSGTYEQYF | TGTGCCAGCAGGAAAAGCGGGACCTACGAGCAGTACTTC | TRBD2 | TRBJ2-7 | TRBV28 | .
CASSSTTGNTGELFF | TGCGCCAGCAGCTCAACCACAGGGAACACCGGGGAGCTGTTTTTT | . | TRBJ2-2 | TRBV5-1 | .
CASPTATLSRPTSYEQYF | TGTGCCAGCCCTACGGCTACTTTGAGCAGACCCACTTCCTACGAGCAGTACTTC | . | TRBJ2-7 | TRBV12-3/TRBV12-4 | .
CSAPLGGYRDNEQFF | TGCAGTGCTCCTCTAGGCGGGTATCGGGACAATGAGCAGTTCTTC | . | TRBJ2-1 | TRBV20-1 | .
CASSQLMLETQYF | TGCGCCAGCAGTCAATTGATGTTGGAGACCCAGTACTTC | . | TRBJ2-5 | TRBV23-1 | once
CASSREKLENTIYF | TGTGCCAGCAGCCGAGAGAAACTGGAAAACACCATATATTTT | . | TRBJ1-3 | TRBV4-2 | .
CASSVAGSADEQYF | TGTGCCAGCAGCGTAGCGGGGTCGGCGGACGAGCAGTACTTC | TRBD2 | TRBJ2-7 | TRBV7-9 | .
CAWSSGQNQETQYF | TGTGCCTGGAGTTCTGGGCAGAATCAAGAGACCCAGTACTTC | . | TRBJ2-5 | TRBV30 | .
CASSLGPNYEQYF | TGTGCCAGCAGCTTAGGGCCTAACTACGAGCAGTACTTC | . | TRBJ2-7 | TRBV7-8 | many
CASSLTLGVANEQYF | TGTGCCAGCAGCTTAACCCTCGGGGTAGCCAATGAGCAGTACTTC | . | TRBJ2-5 | TRBV7-9 | .
CASSFRAVGYQETQYF | TGTGCCAGCAGCTTCCGAGCGGTGGGCTACCAAGAGACCCAGTACTTC | . | TRBJ2-5 | TRBV11-2 | .
CASREAGAAIQYF | TGTGCCAGCAGGGAGGCGGGGGCGGCCATTCAGTACTTC | . | TRBJ2-4 | TRBV2 | .
CASIKAGGPINEQFF | TGTGCCAGCATTAAAGCGGGAGGGCCTATCAATGAGCAGTTCTTC | TRBD2 | TRBJ2-1 | TRBV25-1 | .
CASSFAGGGTGANVLTF | TGTGCCAGCAGTTTTGCTGGGGGTGGTACTGGGGCCAACGTCCTGACTTTC | . | TRBJ2-6 | TRBV12-3/TRBV12-4 | .